The 25 T cell receptor beta chains listed next were all sequenced from one sample in a study of control samples from healthy donors and cancer patients. Measured with immunoSEQ multiplex PCR; TCRdb has only the in-frame clones, and not every one. The sample shows 150,000 to 200,000 clones, over 85% of them seen only once. The sample comprised blood. These receptor sequences come from a man aged 18 to 29 in good health.

This chain connects TRBV9 to TRBJ1-3; D call uncertain. The germline CDR1 and CDR2 sequences are SGDLS and YYNGEE. This CDR3 is 17 amino acids long. The ends were cut back, 3 bases at V and 3 bases at J, with 19 bases in the middle. CDR3 protein: CASSAYRVGPDGNTIYF. CDR3 coding DNA: TGTGCCAGCAGCGCCTACCGGGTGGGCCCGGATGGAAACACCATATATTTT.

This rearrangement joins TRBV3-1 (or the pseudogene TRBV3-2) to TRBJ2-1, with 9 bases lining up with TRBD2. Germline V gene data show CDR1 as LGHDT and CDR2 as YNNKEL (reference sequence). V lost 4 bases and J lost 10; bases outside the gene matches: 17. CDR3 length: 17 residues. CDR3 loop: CASSPRWSGGPLGEQFF. In nucleotides, the CDR3 is TGTGCCAGCAGCCCCCGGTGGAGCGGGGGGCCGCTCGGGGAGCAGTTCTTC.

The DNA of the CDR3 is TGTGCCAGCAGCCCGGACAGAAAATATAATTCACCCCTCCACTTT. This translates into CASSPDRKYNSPLHF. The chain recombines TRBV3-1 (or the pseudogene TRBV3-2) with TRBJ1-6; D might be TRBD1 (6 bases). V was trimmed by 4 bases and J by 4 bases, leaving 11 bases between them. This CDR3 contains 15 residues. Germline CDR1 reads LGHDT; CDR2 reads YNNKEL (reference sequence).

The rearrangement uses TRBV24-1 and TRBJ2-5; possibly TRBD1 or TRBD2 for D (5 bases each). This CDR3 is 17 amino acids long. The V gene's germline CDR1 is KGHDR and CDR2 SFDVKD. V was cut by 2 bases and J by 3 bases, with 18 bases left in between. The CDR3 region is CATSDWDGGGTKETQYF. For the CDR3, the DNA is TGTGCCACCAGTGATTGGGACGGTGGTGGGACCAAAGAGACCCAGTACTTC.

The chain recombines TRBV13 with TRBJ1-2, with 9 bases fitting TRBD1. The CDR3 has 13 residues. Germline trimming cut 5 bases from V and 4 bases from J; bases unmatched to any gene: 2. Germline loops: CDR1 PRHDT, CDR2 FYEKMQ (reference sequence). The CDR3 nucleotides read TGTGCCAGCAGCAAGGACAGGGGCTATGGCTACACCTTC. Its translation is CASSKDRGYGYTF.

The V call is TRBV18, the J call TRBJ2-3; 8 nucleotides align to TRBD2. The CDR3 is made up of 13 amino acids. CDR1 and CDR2 from the germline V gene are KGHSH and LQKENI. J gave up 8 bases and V 6 bases, and 7 bases lay outside the gene matches. CDR3 nucleotide sequence: TGTGCCAGCTCCGCGGGAGGAGATGGTACGCAGTATTTT. Amino acids: CASSAGGDGTQYF.

The chain combines TRBV6-5 with TRBJ2-6; D is possibly TRBD1 (5 bases). Trimming shortened V by 5 bases and J by 1 base, and 6 bases separated the two germline ends. Germline lookup yields CDR1 MNHEY and CDR2 SVGAGI. The CDR3 sequence is 14 residues long. The CDR3 DNA is TGTGCCAGCAGTCAGGGTTCTGGGGCCAACGTCCTGACTTTC. This gives the protein CASSQGSGANVLTF.

The chain combines TRBV6-5 with TRBJ1-2; no reliable D call. CDR1 and CDR2 from the germline V gene are MNHEY and SVGAGI. This CDR3 is built from 15 residues. V was shortened by 0 bases and J by 0 bases, with 8 bases between the two germline ends. CDR3 DNA sequence: TGTGCCAGCAGTTACTCGGTCTTAGCTAACTATGGCTACACCTTC. Amino acids: CASSYSVLANYGYTF.

V gene TRBV29-1 combines with J gene TRBJ1-1, with TRBD1 as a possible D gene (5 bases). The germline V gene encodes CDR1 SQVTM and CDR2 ANQGSEA. The CDR3 loop spans 14 amino acids. The germline V and J ends were trimmed by 3 bases and 4 bases, with 15 bases remaining between them. CDR3 protein: CSVEVQGLGTEAFF. The CDR3 nucleotides read TGCAGCGTTGAGGTGCAGGGACTGGGCACTGAAGCTTTCTTT.

This clone was recorded a few times. The V call is TRBV12-5, the J call TRBJ2-7, with D perhaps TRBD1 (5 bases). Trimming cost V 6 bases and J 8 bases, with 14 bases left between them. The CDR3 spans 12 residues. CDR1 is LGHNT, CDR2 FRNRAP, per germline. The CDR3 sequence is CASGLTANQQYF. CDR3 bases: TGTGCTAGTGGGTTGACAGCGAACCAGCAGTACTTC.

The chain couples TRBV4-2 to TRBJ1-2; possibly TRBD1 for D (5 bases). V lost 5 bases and J lost 2, with 21 bases in between. The germline V gene has CDR1 LGHNA and CDR2 YNFKEQ. The CDR3 spans 17 residues. The CDR3 region is CASSASGTGWANYGYTF. The DNA for the CDR3 is TGTGCCAGCAGCGCATCCGGGACGGGATGGGCAAACTATGGCTACACCTTC.

The rearrangement joins TRBV5-1 to TRBJ1-3; tentatively, D is TRBD1 (6 bases). This CDR3 spans 17 amino acids. CDR1 is SGHRS, CDR2 YFSETQ, per germline. Trimming left V 0 bases short and J 0 bases short, with 13 bases between. CDR3 region: CASSLGGAMSSGNTIYF. CDR3 DNA: TGCGCCAGCAGCTTGGGGGGGGCGATGAGCTCTGGAAACACCATATATTTT. Complete variable domain (other parts from reference TRBV5-1 and TRBJ1-3): KAGVTQTPRYLIKTRGQQVTLSCSPISGHRSVSWYQQTPGQGLQFLFEYFSETQRNKGNFPGRFSGRQFSNSRSEMNVSTLELGDSALYLCASSLGGAMSSGNTIYFGEGSWLTVV.

J is TRBJ1-2 and V is TRBV3-1 (or the pseudogene TRBV3-2); D is possibly TRBD1 (5 bases). Germline CDR1 and CDR2: LGHDT and YNNKEL (reference sequence). Trimming took 4 bases from V and 4 from J, leaving 10 bases between them. The CDR3 is made up of 13 amino acids. In DNA form, the CDR3 reads TGTGCCAGCAGCCTGGGGCAGGGCTATGGCTACACCTTC. This sequence encodes CASSLGQGYGYTF.

In this sample, this clone turned up once. V and J are TRBV4-2 and TRBJ1-6, with D maybe TRBD1 (6 bases). The CDR3 spans 16 residues. The germline V gene has CDR1 LGHNA and CDR2 YNFKEQ. Trimming removed 3 bases from V and 10 bases from J, with 19 bases in between. As DNA, the CDR3 is TGTGCCAGCAGCCACGCCAGCGGCGAGGGGGAATCACCCCTCCACTTT. As protein: CASSHASGEGESPLHF.

V is TRBV6-5 and J is TRBJ1-6; no clear D gene. The germline V gene encodes CDR1 MNHEY and CDR2 SVGAGI. The CDR3 is made up of 12 amino acids. V was clipped by 2 bases and J by 9 bases, with 5 bases between them. The CDR3: CASSYNSSPLHF. CDR3 nucleotide sequence: TGTGCCAGCAGTTACAACAGTTCACCCCTCCACTTT.

This rearrangement joins TRBV5-4 to TRBJ2-5; D is tentatively TRBD1 or TRBD2 (6 bases each). Trimming left V 0 bases short and J 4 bases short, with 7 bases between. Germline CDR1 is SGHNT and CDR2 is YYREEE (reference sequence). The CDR3 totals 13 residues. CDR3 sequence: CASSLEGGETQYF. The CDR3 nucleotides read TGTGCCAGCAGCTTGGAGGGGGGAGAGACCCAGTACTTC.

This chain connects TRBV6-5 to TRBJ1-1, with a weak D call TRBD1 (5 bases). Trimming cost V 6 bases and J 1 base, with 12 bases left between them. From germline, CDR1 is MNHEY and CDR2 SVGAGI. The CDR3 consists of 14 residues. CDR3 sequence reads: CASSFYQGNTEAFF. The CDR3 DNA reads as TGTGCCAGCAGCTTTTATCAGGGGAACACTGAAGCTTTCTTT.

The V gene is TRBV29-1, the J gene TRBJ1-1; TRBD1 aligns across 9 bases. The V gene end was trimmed by 4 bases and the J gene end by 5 bases; junction bases not matched to a gene: 5. Germline V gives CDR1 SQVTM, CDR2 ANQGSEA. The CDR3 is 13 residues long. The CDR3 DNA sequence: TGCAGCGTTGCCCGACAGGGGGGGACTGAAGCTTTCTTT. Translated, it gives CSVARQGGTEAFF.

In regard to this clone: Other DNA sequences in this sample translate to the same CDR3. This chain joins TRBV30 and TRBJ1-5; D gene uncertain. Trimming left V 0 bases short and J 1 base short, with 4 bases between. The CDR3 extends over 13 amino acids. Germline V gene data show CDR1 as GTSNPN and CDR2 as SVGIG (reference sequence). The CDR3 reads CAWSVGSNQPQHF. The CDR3 DNA reads TGTGCCTGGAGTGTAGGGAGCAATCAGCCCCAGCATTTT.

This chain links TRBV3-1 (or the pseudogene TRBV3-2) with TRBJ1-1; a weak D match, TRBD1 (5 bases). V was pared by 0 bases and J by 3 bases, with 11 bases between. The length of the CDR3 is 15 residues. CDR1 is LGHDT, CDR2 YNNKEL, per germline (reference sequence). The DNA for the CDR3 is TGTGCCAGCAGCCAAGACCCGACAGCCTACACTGAAGCTTTCTTT. Its protein product is CASSQDPTAYTEAFF.

The chain combines TRBV7-9 with TRBJ1-4, with D maybe TRBD1 (5 bases). The CDR3 consists of 16 residues. The V end lost 2 bases, the J end lost 2 bases, and 12 bases lay between the germline ends. Germline CDR1 SEHNR, CDR2 FQNEAQ (reference sequence). In nucleotides, the CDR3 is TGTGCCAGCAGCTTATGGGTCGGGGGGACTAATGAAAAACTGTTTTTT. This gives the protein CASSLWVGGTNEKLFF.

The V and J genes are TRBV20-1 and TRBJ2-5; perhaps TRBD2 as D (6 bases). Germline CDR1 reads DFQATT; CDR2 reads SNEGSKA (reference sequence). The V and J ends lost 3 bases and 5 bases respectively, with 13 bases between them. The length of the CDR3 is 13 residues. This chain's CDR3 is CSASVTSIETQYF. Here the CDR3 DNA reads TGCAGTGCTAGTGTAACTAGCATTGAGACCCAGTACTTC.

The J gene is TRBJ1-5, the V gene TRBV19; D uncertain. The V and J ends lost 4 bases and 8 bases respectively, with 9 bases between them. Germline CDR1 is LNHDA and CDR2 is SQIVND (reference sequence). The CDR3 totals 12 residues. This CDR3 reads CASSTPPKPQHF. The CDR3 DNA is TGTGCCAGTAGTACCCCCCCGAAGCCCCAGCATTTT.

The rearrangement uses TRBV6-5 and TRBJ2-1, with 8 bases matching TRBD2. The CDR3 has 14 residues. V shed 9 bases, J shed 3 bases, and the junction held 7 bases outside the gene matches. Germline V lookup: CDR1 MNHEY, CDR2 SVGAGI. CDR3 sequence (DNA): TGTGCCAGTGTAGCGGGGAGATACTACAATGAGCAGTTCTTC. Amino acids: CASVAGRYYNEQFF.

The rearrangement uses TRBV28 and TRBJ1-5, with 7 positions matching TRBD1. The CDR3 totals 15 residues. After removal of 6 bases from V and 3 bases from J, the junction contained 8 bases not matched to a gene. Germline V lookup: CDR1 MDHEN, CDR2 SYDVKM. As DNA, the CDR3 is TGTGCCAGCAGCCCCGGGACAGTTTTCAATCAGCCCCAGCATTTT. Translating it yields CASSPGTVFNQPQHF.